This TCR beta chain was sequenced for a study of a mutant IDH1 vaccine in newly diagnosed glioma (dated by TCRdb to the early 2020s). Some background on the complete study: Across visits V03 through V10, patients got a total of eight vaccinations, given in weeks 1, 3, 5, 7, 11, 15, 19 and 23. Vaccination began 4-6 weeks after radiotherapy alone, or alongside temozolomide cycles in the chemotherapy-containing groups. Of the 32 patients who were treated, around 62% were male and approximately 38% were female, and the mean age was approximately 40 years. Before enrollment, most patients had been given radiochemotherapy with temozolomide as standard therapy, while the rest had received either radiotherapy alone or temozolomide alone. Peripheral blood was collected at six visits: V03 (baseline), V05, V07, V10, V12 and V13. For exploratory analyses, longitudinal TCRB deep sequencing was carried out in roughly 23 treated patients wherever samples were available.

In the paper's terms, the time point label means: week 23, last vaccination. A 20-mer mutant IDH1 peptide at 300 micrograms in Montanide made up each vaccine dose, which was injected subcutaneously together with topical imiquimod. Donors had newly diagnosed WHO grade 3 or 4 IDH1-mutant astrocytomas with loss of nuclear ATRX. The samples were drawn from NOA16, a multicentre, single-arm, open-label phase I trial in Germany that tested a mutant IDH1 peptide vaccine in humans for the first time. Genomic DNA for TCRB sequencing was isolated from EDTA blood with the DNeasy Blood and Tissue Kit. The CDR3 sequence holds 15 residues, the cysteine and phenylalanine included. The DNA shown is the 45-base CDR3, in frame from base 1. CDR1 MDHEN and CDR2 SYDVKM were looked up in the germline V gene. V has 4 bases trimmed and J has 1 base trimmed; junction bases matching no gene number 6. This clone was observed a single time. Its antigen is not yet known. Base-call qualities are not available, and no considerably larger clone is one nucleotide away.

Receptors were amplified or captured by the immunoSEQ multiplex PCR assay. Following the manufacturer's protocol, the hsTCRB Kit was used to amplify rearranged TCR beta chain sequences. TCRB libraries were sequenced on an Illumina MiSeq. From the authors' description of their analysis: Demultiplexing, trimming and gene mapping were performed with the kit vendor's proprietary platform. TCRdb re-hosts the immuneACCESS table, in-frame sequences only. Its copies lack some clones; in the studies checked, an unresolved V gene accounts for under half of them, and the cause for the rest is not known. That table supplies the V and J calls and clone size; D and trimming were determined from the DNA. The sample yields about 33,000 clones; roughly 90% were counted once. The top ten hold about 2.3% of the sample. General conclusions and limits of the study: Availability determined which PBMC samples were chosen for TCRB deep sequencing. Across multiple MHC alleles, vaccine-induced immune responses were seen in more than 90% of patients. The authors stated that sample limitations prevented analyses of patient blood samples from being reproduced. Changes in the top peripheral T cell clonotypes picked up by TCRB sequencing did not appear to be linked to pseudoprogression.

The sequencing here drew on PBMCs, taken from a glioma patient whose treatment included an IDH1 peptide vaccine. The sequence joins TRBV28 to TRBJ2-7, with 8 central nucleotides matching TRBD2. This TCR was recovered from a man aged 35 to 55 with glioma. The CDR3 region reads CASSSHTSGSYEQYF. Read as DNA, the sequence is TGTGCCAGCAGTTCCCACACTAGCGGATCCTACGAGCAGTACTTC.